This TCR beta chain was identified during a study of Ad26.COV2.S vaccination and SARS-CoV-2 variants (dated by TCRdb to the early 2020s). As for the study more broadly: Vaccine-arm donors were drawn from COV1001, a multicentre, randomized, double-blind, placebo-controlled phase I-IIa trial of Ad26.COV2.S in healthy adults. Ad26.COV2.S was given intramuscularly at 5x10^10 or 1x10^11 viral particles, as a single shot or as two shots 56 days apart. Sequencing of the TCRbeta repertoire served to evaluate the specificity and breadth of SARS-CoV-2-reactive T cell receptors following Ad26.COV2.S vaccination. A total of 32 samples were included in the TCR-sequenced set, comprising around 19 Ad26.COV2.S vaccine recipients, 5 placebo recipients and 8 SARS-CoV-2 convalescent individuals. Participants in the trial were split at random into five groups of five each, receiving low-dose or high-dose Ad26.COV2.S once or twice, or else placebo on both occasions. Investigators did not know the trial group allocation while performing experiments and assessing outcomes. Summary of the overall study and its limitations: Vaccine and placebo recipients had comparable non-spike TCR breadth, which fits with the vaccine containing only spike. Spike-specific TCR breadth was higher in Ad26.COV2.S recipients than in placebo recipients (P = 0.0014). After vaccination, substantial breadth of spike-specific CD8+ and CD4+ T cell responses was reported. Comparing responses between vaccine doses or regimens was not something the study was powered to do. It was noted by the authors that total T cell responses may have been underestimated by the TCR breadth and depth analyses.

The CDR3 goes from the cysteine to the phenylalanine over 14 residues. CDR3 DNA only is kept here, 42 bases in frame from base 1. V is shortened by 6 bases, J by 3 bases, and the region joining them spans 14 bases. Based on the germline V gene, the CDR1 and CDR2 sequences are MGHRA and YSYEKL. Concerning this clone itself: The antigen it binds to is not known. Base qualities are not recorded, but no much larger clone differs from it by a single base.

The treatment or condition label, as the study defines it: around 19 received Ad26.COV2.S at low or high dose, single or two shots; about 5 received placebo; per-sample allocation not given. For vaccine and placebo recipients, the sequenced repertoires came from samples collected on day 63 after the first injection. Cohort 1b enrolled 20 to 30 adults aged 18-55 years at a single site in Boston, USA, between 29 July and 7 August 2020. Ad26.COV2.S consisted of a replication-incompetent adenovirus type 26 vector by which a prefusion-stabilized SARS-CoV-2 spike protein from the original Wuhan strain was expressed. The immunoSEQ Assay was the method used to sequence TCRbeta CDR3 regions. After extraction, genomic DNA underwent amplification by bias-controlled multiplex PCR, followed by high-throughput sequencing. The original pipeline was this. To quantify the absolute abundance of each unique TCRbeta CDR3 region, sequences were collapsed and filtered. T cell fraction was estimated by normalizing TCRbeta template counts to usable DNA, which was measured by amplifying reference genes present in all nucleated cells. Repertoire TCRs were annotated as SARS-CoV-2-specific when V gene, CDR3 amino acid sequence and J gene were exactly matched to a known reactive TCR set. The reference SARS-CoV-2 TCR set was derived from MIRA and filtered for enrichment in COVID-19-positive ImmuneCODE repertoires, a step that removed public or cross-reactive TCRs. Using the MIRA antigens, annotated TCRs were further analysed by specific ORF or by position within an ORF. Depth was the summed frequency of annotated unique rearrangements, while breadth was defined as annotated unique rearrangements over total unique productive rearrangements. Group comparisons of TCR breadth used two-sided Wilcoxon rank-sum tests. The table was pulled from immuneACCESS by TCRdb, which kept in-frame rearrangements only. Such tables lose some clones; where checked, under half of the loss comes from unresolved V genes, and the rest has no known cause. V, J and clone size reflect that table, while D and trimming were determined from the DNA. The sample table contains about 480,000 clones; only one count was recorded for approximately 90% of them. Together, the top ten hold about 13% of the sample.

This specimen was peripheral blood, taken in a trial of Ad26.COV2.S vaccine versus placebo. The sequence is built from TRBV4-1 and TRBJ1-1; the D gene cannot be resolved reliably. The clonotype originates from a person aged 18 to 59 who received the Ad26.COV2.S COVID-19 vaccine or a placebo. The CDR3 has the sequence CASRPTQADTEAFF. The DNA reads TGCGCCAGCAGACCCACTCAGGCGGACACTGAAGCTTTCTTT.